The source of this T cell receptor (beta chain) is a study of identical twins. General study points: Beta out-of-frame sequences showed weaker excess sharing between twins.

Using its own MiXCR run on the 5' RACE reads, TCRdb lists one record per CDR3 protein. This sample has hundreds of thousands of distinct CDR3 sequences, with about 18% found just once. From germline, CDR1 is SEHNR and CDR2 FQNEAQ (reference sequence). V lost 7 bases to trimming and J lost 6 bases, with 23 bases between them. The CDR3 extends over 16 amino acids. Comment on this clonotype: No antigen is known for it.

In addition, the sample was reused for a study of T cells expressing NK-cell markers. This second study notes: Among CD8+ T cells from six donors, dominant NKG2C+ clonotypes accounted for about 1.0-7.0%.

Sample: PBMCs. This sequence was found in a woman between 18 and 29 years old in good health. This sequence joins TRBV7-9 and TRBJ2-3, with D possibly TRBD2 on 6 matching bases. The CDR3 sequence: CASTPGGSGYSDTQYF. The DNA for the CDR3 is TGTGCCAGCACCCCAGGAGGGTCGGGTTATTCGGATACGCAGTATTTT. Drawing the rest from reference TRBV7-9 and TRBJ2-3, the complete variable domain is DTGVSQNPRHKITKRGQNVTFRCDPISEHNRLYWYRQTLGQGPEFLTYFQNEAQLEKSRLLSDRFSAERPKGSFSTLEIQRTEQGDSAMYLCASTPGGSGYSDTQYFGPGTRLTVL.